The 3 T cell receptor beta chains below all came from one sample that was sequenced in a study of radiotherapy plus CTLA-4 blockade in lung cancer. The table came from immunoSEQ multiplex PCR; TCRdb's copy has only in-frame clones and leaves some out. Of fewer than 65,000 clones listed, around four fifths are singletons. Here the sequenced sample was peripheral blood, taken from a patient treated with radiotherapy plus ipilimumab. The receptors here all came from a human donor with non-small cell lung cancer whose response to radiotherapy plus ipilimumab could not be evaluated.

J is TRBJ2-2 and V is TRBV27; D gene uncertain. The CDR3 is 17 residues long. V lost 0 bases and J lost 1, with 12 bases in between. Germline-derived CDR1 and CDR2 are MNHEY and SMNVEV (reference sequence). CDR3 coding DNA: TGTGCCAGCAGTTTATCAAAGAGTTACAGGAACACCGGGGAGCTGTTTTTT. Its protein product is CASSLSKSYRNTGELFF.

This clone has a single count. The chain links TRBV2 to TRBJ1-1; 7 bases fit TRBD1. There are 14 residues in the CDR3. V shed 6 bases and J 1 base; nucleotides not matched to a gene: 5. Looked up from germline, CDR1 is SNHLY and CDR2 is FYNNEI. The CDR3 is CASSRQGQNTEAFF. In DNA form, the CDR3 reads TGTGCCAGCAGCAGACAGGGTCAGAACACTGAAGCTTTCTTT. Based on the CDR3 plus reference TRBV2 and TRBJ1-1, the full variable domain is EPEVTQTPSHQVTQMGQEVILRCVPISNHLYFYWYRQILGQKVEFLVSFYNNEISEKSEIFDDQFSVERPDGSNFTLKIRSTKLEDSAMYFCASSRQGQNTEAFFGQGTRLTVV.

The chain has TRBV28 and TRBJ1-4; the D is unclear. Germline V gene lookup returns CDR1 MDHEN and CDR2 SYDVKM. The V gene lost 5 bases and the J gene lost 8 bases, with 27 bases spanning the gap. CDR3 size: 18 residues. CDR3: CASSVPGNKRSRGEKLFF. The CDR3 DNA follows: TGTGCCAGCAGTGTCCCCGGGAATAAACGGTCCCGAGGCGAAAAACTGTTTTTT.